This passage covers 30 T cell receptor beta chains from one sample sequenced in a study of identical twins. TCRdb fed the 5' RACE reads into MiXCR, producing one record per CDR3 protein. Of 240,000 or so distinct CDR3 sequences in the sample, over 9.5% were seen once. Sequences were obtained from memory T cells sorted from blood. The receptors here all came from a man between 45 and 60 years old in good health.

This clonotype was picked up many times. The chain couples TRBV4-1 to TRBJ1-2, with D possibly matching TRBD1 (6 bases). V was shortened by 2 bases and J by 4 bases, with 17 bases between the two germline ends. Germline V gene lookup returns CDR1 MGHRA and CDR2 YSYEKL. The CDR3 has 16 residues. CDR3 amino acids: CASSQTQGLYVYGYTF. The CDR3 DNA reads TGCGCCAGCAGCCAAACACAGGGTCTCTATGTCTATGGCTACACCTTC.

This clonotype was observed a handful of times. The chain combines TRBV5-1 with TRBJ1-1, with D hard to call. The V and J ends lost 2 bases and 5 bases respectively, with 16 bases between them. Germline V gene lookup returns CDR1 SGHRS and CDR2 YFSETQ. This CDR3 spans 15 amino acids. CDR3 amino acids: CASSLTYTGRTEAFF. CDR3 in DNA: TGCGCCAGCAGCTTAACATACACCGGACGGACTGAAGCTTTCTTT.

This clonotype showed up many times. The CDR3 reads CASSDRFTSYEQYF. In DNA form, the CDR3 reads TGTGCCAGCAGCGACAGGTTCACCTCCTACGAGCAGTACTTC. This sequence joins TRBV7-9 and TRBJ2-7, with D maybe TRBD1 (6 bases). Germline V gene lookup returns CDR1 SEHNR and CDR2 FQNEAQ (reference sequence). The CDR3 is made up of 14 amino acids. Between the trimmed V and J ends, which lost 5 bases and 0 bases, there was a span of 11 bases.

V usage is TRBV6-2 or TRBV6-3 and J usage is TRBJ2-5; D is unresolved. Trimming shortened V by 4 bases and J by 5 bases, and 11 bases separated the two germline ends. The CDR3 is 13 residues long. Germline CDR1 reads MNHEY; CDR2 reads SVGEGT. CDR3 protein: CASSSFNGETQYF. In nucleotides, the CDR3 is TGTGCCAGCAGTTCCTTTAATGGGGAGACCCAGTACTTC.

This clonotype was detected many times. The V call is TRBV4-3, the J call TRBJ2-2; D is unclear. The CDR3 loop spans 16 amino acids. Trimming stripped 0 bases from V and 2 bases from J, with 10 bases between. Per the germline V gene, CDR1 is LGHNA and CDR2 is YSLEER. The CDR3 coding sequence is TGCGCCAGCAGCCAAGAGATAGGCACCAACACCGGGGAGCTGTTTTTT. This encodes CASSQEIGTNTGELFF.

This clonotype was observed a handful of times. The chain recombines TRBV29-1 with TRBJ2-3; D is ambiguous. Germline CDR1 and CDR2: SQVTM and ANQGSEA. V gave up 2 bases and J gave up 5 bases, with 5 bases separating them. The CDR3 has 11 amino acids. Written as DNA, the CDR3 is TGCAGCGTTGAAATTTTAGATACGCAGTATTTT. Protein product: CSVEILDTQYF.

In this sample, this clonotype turned up many times. V and J are TRBV10-1 and TRBJ1-2; possibly TRBD1 for D (5 bases). V was cut by 5 bases and J by 5 bases, with 12 bases left in between. Germline assignment: CDR1 WNHNN and CDR2 SYGVQD (reference sequence). The CDR3 runs to 13 residues. In nucleotides, the CDR3 is TGCGCCAGCAGTCCCGGGACGGCTTATGGCTACACCTTC. This codes for CASSPGTAYGYTF.

In this sample, this clonotype turned up many times. V and J are TRBV20-1 and TRBJ2-1; a weak D match, TRBD2 (5 bases). The V and J ends lost 5 bases and 0 bases respectively, with 14 bases between them. This CDR3 region has 15 residues. Germline V gene sequence: CDR1 DFQATT, CDR2 SNEGSKA (reference sequence). The CDR3 region is CSAFLAESSYNEQFF. The CDR3 DNA is TGCAGTGCTTTCCTAGCAGAAAGCTCCTACAATGAGCAGTTCTTC.

This clonotype was recorded a few times. V is TRBV6-2 or TRBV6-3 and J is TRBJ2-3, with D possibly matching TRBD1 (6 bases). This CDR3 has 16 residues. Germline CDR1 reads MNHEY; CDR2 reads SVGEGT. The V gene lost 2 bases and the J gene lost 5 bases, with 17 bases spanning the gap. CDR3 nucleotide sequence: TGTGCCAGCAGTTACGAATCCGAGAAAGGGGGAGATACGCAGTATTTT. It codes for CASSYESEKGGDTQYF.

Remarks on this clonotype: A much larger clone is a single base away; this may be a read error. Here the CDR3 DNA reads TGTGCCAGCAGCGTAGCAACGGGATCGTGGGGCAGCTACAATCAGCCCCAGCATTTT. It is translated as CASSVATGSWGSYNQPQHF. V usage is TRBV9 and J usage is TRBJ1-5, with D possibly TRBD1 on 5 matching bases. This CDR3 is built from 19 residues. V was pared by 0 bases and J by 3 bases, with 22 bases between. Germline V lookup: CDR1 SGDLS, CDR2 YYNGEE. Together with reference TRBV9 and TRBJ1-5, the CDR3 gives the full variable domain: DSGVTQTPKHLITATGQRVTLRCSPRSGDLSVYWYQQSLDQGLQFLIQYYNGEERAKGNILERFSAQQFPDLHSELNLSSLELGDSALYFCASSVATGSWGSYNQPQHFGDGTRLSIL.

The chain is built from TRBV4-3 and TRBJ1-4, with 10 bases aligning to TRBD1. The CDR3 loop spans 15 amino acids. Germline CDR1 LGHNA, CDR2 YSLEER. The ends lost 3 bases at V and 8 bases at J; junction bases unmatched: 6. CDR3 residues: CASSHSADRGEKLFF. The CDR3 DNA is TGCGCCAGCAGCCATAGCGCGGACAGGGGGGAAAAACTGTTTTTT.

This clonotype was seen at least ten times. The chain carries TRBV24-1 and TRBJ2-7; D call uncertain. This CDR3 spans 13 amino acids. The V end lost 9 bases, the J end lost 2 bases, and 13 bases lay between the germline ends. The germline V gene encodes CDR1 KGHDR and CDR2 SFDVKD. The CDR3 region is CATESPFTYEQYF. CDR3 DNA sequence: TGTGCCACCGAGTCTCCGTTTACCTACGAGCAGTACTTC.

This clonotype was seen at least ten times. The chain couples TRBV7-9 to TRBJ2-1; 8 bases align to TRBD2. CDR1 and CDR2 from the germline V gene are SEHNR and FQNEAQ (reference sequence). Trimming removed 6 bases from V and 3 bases from J; junction bases left unmatched: 4. The CDR3 spans 14 residues. The CDR3 sequence: CASRPGLDYNEQFF. The CDR3 DNA reads TGTGCCAGCAGGCCGGGACTAGACTACAATGAGCAGTTCTTC.

This clonotype appeared many times. This chain connects TRBV9 to TRBJ2-5; 7 bases line up with TRBD1. Germline V gene data show CDR1 as SGDLS and CDR2 as YYNGEE. With 4 bases clipped from V and 1 base from J, the junction kept 4 bases outside the gene matches. The CDR3 covers 14 residues. The CDR3 nucleotides read TGTGCCAGCAGCACTGGGACAGTCCAAGAGACCCAGTACTTC. Amino acids: CASSTGTVQETQYF.

This clonotype turned up a few times. The gene calls are TRBV7-2 and TRBJ2-3; TRBD2 agrees at 16 bases. With 5 bases clipped from V and 4 bases from J, the junction kept 6 bases outside the gene matches. This CDR3 has 17 residues. Per germline, CDR1 SGHTA and CDR2 FQGNSA. CDR3 protein: CASSRGTSGRGSDTQYF. The CDR3 DNA sequence: TGTGCCAGCAGCCGCGGGACTAGCGGGAGGGGGTCAGATACGCAGTATTTT.

This chain links TRBV30 with TRBJ2-2, with unresolved D. Trimming pared 4 bases from V and 1 base from J, leaving 10 bases between. The CDR3 covers 14 residues. Germline assignment: CDR1 GTSNPN and CDR2 SVGIG (reference sequence). CDR3 amino acids: CAWKAAVNTGELFF. CDR3 nucleotides: TGTGCCTGGAAGGCGGCTGTGAACACCGGGGAGCTGTTTTTT. Variable domain in full (rest from reference TRBV30 and TRBJ2-2): SQTIHQWPATLVQPVGSPLSLECTVEGTSNPNLYWYRQAAGRGLQLLFYSVGIGQISSEVPQNLSASRPQDRQFILSSKKLLLSDSGFYLCAWKAAVNTGELFFGEGSRLTVL.

The chain has TRBV2 and TRBJ2-7, with 8 bases aligning to TRBD1. Germline values: CDR1 SNHLY, CDR2 FYNNEI. With 6 bases clipped from V and 4 bases from J, the junction kept 14 bases outside the gene matches. The CDR3 runs to 16 residues. For the CDR3, the DNA is TGTGCCAGCAGCAGCGAAGCAGGGGGCCAGTTTTACGAGCAGTACTTC. Protein product: CASSSEAGGQFYEQYF.

This clonotype was seen at least ten times. The CDR3 coding sequence is TGCAGCGTTCTCGAGGCGACAGGGGGACGCTACGAGCAGTACTTC. This encodes CSVLEATGGRYEQYF. The chain has TRBV29-1 and TRBJ2-7, with TRBD1 matching 9 bases. CDR1 and CDR2 (germline): SQVTM, ANQGSEA. V lost 5 bases to trimming and J lost 3 bases; unmatched junction nucleotides: 11. CDR3 length equals 15 residues.

This clonotype has only a few counts. The chain carries TRBV10-3 and TRBJ2-1, with D hard to call. V lost 3 bases and J lost 3, with 9 bases in between. Germline V gene lookup returns CDR1 ENHRY and CDR2 SYGVKD. The CDR3 extends over 14 amino acids. The CDR3 region is CAISDSPDYNEQFF. The CDR3, as DNA: TGTGCCATCAGTGACTCCCCGGACTACAATGAGCAGTTCTTC.

This clonotype was found many times. The chain employs TRBV7-2 and TRBJ2-7; the D gene is possibly TRBD1 (5 bases). V lost 1 base and J 5 bases, leaving 12 bases between the germline ends. CDR3 length equals 14 residues. Germline lookup yields CDR1 SGHTA and CDR2 FQGNSA. CDR3 region: CASSLVGSGNEQYF. The CDR3 DNA sequence: TGTGCCAGCAGCTTAGTCGGATCAGGGAACGAGCAGTACTTC.

This clonotype has a single count. This chain connects TRBV6-2 or TRBV6-3 to TRBJ1-2; the D is unclear. Trimming took 5 bases from V and 10 from J, leaving 14 bases between them. The CDR3 runs to 12 residues. Looked up from germline, CDR1 is MNHEY and CDR2 is SVGEGT. The CDR3 DNA reads as TGTGCCAGCAGTACGGTGCCTCCTGACTACACCTTC. Protein: CASSTVPPDYTF.

This clonotype was counted at least ten times. V usage is TRBV12-3 or TRBV12-4 and J usage is TRBJ2-7, with 9 bases aligning to TRBD1. V lost 6 bases to trimming and J lost 6 bases; unmatched junction nucleotides: 6. This CDR3 has 13 residues. The CDR3 spells CASRLQGAGEQYF. The CDR3 DNA follows: TGTGCCAGCAGGTTACAGGGGGCGGGCGAGCAGTACTTC.

The V call is TRBV5-1, the J call TRBJ1-6; D is ambiguous. V lost 2 bases and J lost 0, with 9 bases in between. This CDR3 is 16 amino acids long. Germline CDR1 is SGHRS and CDR2 is YFSETQ. This CDR3 is CASSFTASSYNSPLHF. For the CDR3, the DNA is TGCGCCAGCAGCTTTACGGCAAGCTCCTATAATTCACCCCTCCACTTT.

The chain links TRBV18 to TRBJ2-3, with D perhaps TRBD2 (6 bases). Trimming pared 1 base from V and 1 base from J, leaving 12 bases between. CDR3 length equals 16 residues. Per germline, CDR1 KGHSH and CDR2 LQKENI. The CDR3 DNA reads as TGTGCCAGCTCACCACGCGGCGGGGTCGGCACAGATACGCAGTATTTT. It is translated as CASSPRGGVGTDTQYF.

This clonotype has ten or more counts. The V call is TRBV4-3, the J call TRBJ1-4; tentative D call: TRBD1 (6 bases). V was trimmed by 3 bases and J by 5 bases, leaving 16 bases between them. This CDR3 spans 16 amino acids. The germline V gene has CDR1 LGHNA and CDR2 YSLEER. CDR3 sequence: CASSHDADSWNEKLFF. Here the CDR3 DNA reads TGCGCCAGCAGCCACGACGCGGACAGCTGGAATGAAAAACTGTTTTTT.

Many counts were recorded for this clonotype. The chain couples TRBV20-1 to TRBJ2-7; 10 nucleotides line up with TRBD1. Trimming cost V 3 bases and J 2 bases; bases outside gene matches: 4. The CDR3 runs 14 residues. CDR1 and CDR2 from the germline V gene are DFQATT and SNEGSKA (reference sequence). The CDR3 DNA is TGCAGTGCTAGTGTAGACAGGGGGCCCTACGAGCAGTACTTC. Amino acid sequence: CSASVDRGPYEQYF.

This clonotype was seen at least ten times. The rearrangement links TRBV14 to TRBJ2-7, with 8 bases identical to TRBD1. Germline-derived CDR1 and CDR2 are SGHDN and FVKESK. With V trimmed by 4 bases and J by 0 bases, 8 bases remained unmatched. The CDR3 runs 16 residues. CDR3 sequence (DNA): TGTGCCAGCAGCCCTTATATCGGGACAGGCTCCTACGAGCAGTACTTC. Amino acids: CASSPYIGTGSYEQYF.

This chain uses TRBV5-1 with TRBJ2-1; no definite D call. The germline V gene has CDR1 SGHRS and CDR2 YFSETQ. V was clipped by 2 bases and J by 0 bases, with 9 bases between them. The CDR3 is 15 residues long. CDR3: CASSFFLTSYNEQFF. CDR3 coding DNA: TGCGCCAGCAGCTTCTTCTTGACCTCCTACAATGAGCAGTTCTTC.

The V call is TRBV4-3, the J call TRBJ2-1; D is ambiguous. The V and J ends lost 0 bases and 7 bases respectively, with 16 bases between them. There are 16 residues in the CDR3. Per the germline V gene, CDR1 is LGHNA and CDR2 is YSLEER. The CDR3 loop reads CASSQDGLTVGNEQFF. The DNA of the CDR3 is TGCGCCAGCAGCCAAGACGGGCTCACGGTGGGTAATGAGCAGTTCTTC.

The rearrangement links TRBV19 to TRBJ1-5; 7 bases agree with TRBD1. The junction had 6 bases not matched to a gene; V was cut back by 10 bases and J by 3 bases. The germline CDR1 and CDR2 sequences are LNHDA and SQIVND (reference sequence). This CDR3 has 13 residues. The CDR3 protein is CAISGGFNQPQHF. In nucleotides, the CDR3 is TGTGCCATCTCAGGGGGTTTCAATCAGCCCCAGCATTTT.